This T cell receptor beta chain was found in a study of T cells in Graves' hyperthyroidism and ophthalmopathy. TCR beta CDR3 region amplification was performed from RNA transcripts. With the HTBI primer set, the TCR CDR3 went through a first round of RT-PCR. TCRdb redid the calling of the multiplex PCR reads with MiXCR, one entry per CDR3 protein. The sample includes a few hundred thousand distinct CDR3 sequences, 15% to 17% of them seen just once. This clonotype was seen many times. Germline CDR1 is LGHDT and CDR2 is YNNKEL (reference sequence). Between the trimmed V and J ends, which lost 3 bases and 9 bases, there was a span of 9 bases. The CDR3 spans 12 residues.

Sequencing used blood. The J gene is TRBJ1-5, the V gene TRBV3-1; D gene ambiguous. The source of this sequence is a woman aged 18-35 years with Graves' hyperthyroidism. CDR3 nucleotide sequence: TGTGCCAGCAGCCAGGCGGCCGGGCCCCAGCATTTT. This gives the protein CASSQAAGPQHF.